This T cell receptor beta chain was recovered during a study of T cell changes during pregnancy in multiple sclerosis. The data were produced by immunoSEQ multiplex PCR, yet TCRdb's version contains in-frame clones alone and is incomplete. The sample carries some 80,000 clones, about 94% recorded once. Trimming cost V 2 bases and J 6 bases, with 14 bases left between them. Looked up from germline, CDR1 is SNHLY and CDR2 is FYNNEI. The CDR3 runs to 14 residues. The chain couples TRBV2 to TRBJ2-7; D is unclear. The clonotype was recovered from a female donor with multiple sclerosis, enrolled in a pregnancy study. The source was peripheral blood, collected in the third trimester of pregnancy. CDR3 DNA: TGTGCCAGCAGTGAACCCTCACCGGTCGGCGAGCAGTACTTC. It specifies CASSEPSPVGEQYF. Using reference TRBV2 and TRBJ2-7 for the parts outside the CDR3, the full variable domain is EPEVTQTPSHQVTQMGQEVILRCVPISNHLYFYWYRQILGQKVEFLVSFYNNEISEKSEIFDDQFSVERPDGSNFTLKIRSTKLEDSAMYFCASSEPSPVGEQYFGPGTRLTVT.